These 12 T cell receptor beta chains originate from one sample sequenced in a study of cytomegalovirus exposure and HLA in healthy donors. The PCR employed 60 Vbeta primers together with 13 Jbeta primers. Sequencing was performed with immunoSEQ multiplex PCR; in TCRdb, only in-frame clones are kept and a portion is missing. This table holds fewer than 150,000 clones, 75% found once. Specimen: PBMCs. The receptors here all came from a man aged 25-45 years in good health and CMV-seronegative.

This clone came up a few times. This chain connects TRBV5-1 to TRBJ1-5; weak D call: TRBD1 (5 bases). The V gene's germline CDR1 is SGHRS and CDR2 YFSETQ. This CDR3 comprises 14 residues. Trimming pared 1 base from V and 7 bases from J, leaving 12 bases between. CDR3 sequence (DNA): TGCGCCAGCAGCTTGACAGGAGGGGCACAGCCCCAGCATTTT. Translation: CASSLTGGAQPQHF.

This clone has a handful of counts. The gene calls are TRBV29-1 and TRBJ1-4; D not certain. Germline V gene lookup returns CDR1 SQVTM and CDR2 ANQGSEA. The CDR3 totals 10 residues. Trimming removed 5 bases from V and 6 bases from J, with 4 bases in between. The CDR3 here is CSVLDEKLFF. CDR3 nucleotides: TGCAGCGTTTTAGATGAAAAACTGTTTTTT.

The genes are TRBV6-6 and TRBJ1-1; tentatively, D is TRBD1 (5 bases). In germline, CDR1 is MNHNY, CDR2 SVGAGI (reference sequence). Deletions cut 7 bases from V and 3 bases from J, with 12 bases between. The CDR3 is 13 residues long. The CDR3 loop reads CASTLGGDTEAFF. CDR3 bases: TGTGCCAGCACTCTTGGGGGGGACACTGAAGCTTTCTTT.

The CDR3 loop is CASSTGTGGAETQYF. As DNA, the CDR3 is TGTGCCAGCAGCACCGGGACAGGGGGCGCGGAGACCCAGTACTTC. The V gene is TRBV28, the J gene TRBJ2-5, with TRBD1 matching over 12 bases. V lost 6 bases and J lost 5; bases outside the gene matches: 7. This CDR3 region has 15 residues. Germline CDR1 is MDHEN and CDR2 is SYDVKM.

This clone was counted once. V usage is TRBV21-1 and J usage is TRBJ2-3; the table's D call, TRBD2, was not checked against the DNA. TRBV21-1 is assigned pseudogene status. The CDR3 spans 12 residues. CDR3 DNA sequence: TGTGCCAGCAGCAAGATGAGGGATACGCAGTATTTT. As protein: CASSKMRDTQYF.

A few counts support this clone. V and J are TRBV7-9 and TRBJ1-4, with 7 bases aligning to TRBD1. The CDR3 is 15 amino acids. From germline, CDR1 is SEHNR and CDR2 FQNEAQ (reference sequence). V shed 5 bases and J 5 bases; nucleotides not matched to a gene: 8. The CDR3 sequence: CASSLVGQPNEKLFF. Written as DNA, the CDR3 is TGTGCCAGCAGCCTTGTGGGACAGCCCAATGAAAAACTGTTTTTT. Full variable domain (rest looked up from reference TRBV7-9 and TRBJ1-4): DTGVSQNPRHKITKRGQNVTFRCDPISEHNRLYWYRQTLGQGPEFLTYFQNEAQLEKSRLLSDRFSAERPKGSFSTLEIQRTEQGDSAMYLCASSLVGQPNEKLFFGSGTQLSVL.

V and J are TRBV4-1 and TRBJ1-5; D gene unclear. Per the germline V gene, CDR1 is MGHRA and CDR2 is YSYEKL. V dropped 0 bases and J dropped 0 bases, with 3 bases sitting between them. This CDR3 has 14 residues. Here the CDR3 DNA reads TGCGCCAGCAGCCAAGATAGTAGCAATCAGCCCCAGCATTTT. This encodes CASSQDSSNQPQHF.

J is TRBJ2-7 and V is TRBV27; the D is unclear. Trimming removed 5 bases at V and 3 bases at J, with 5 bases between. Germline CDR1 is MNHEY and CDR2 is SMNVEV (reference sequence). This CDR3 is 11 amino acids long. CDR3: CASSASYEQYF. In DNA, the CDR3 is TGTGCCAGCAGTGCTAGCTACGAGCAGTACTTC.

The V and J genes are TRBV6-1 and TRBJ1-2, with TRBD1 matching 7 bases. The CDR3 contains 13 residues. Trimming cost V 4 bases and J 4 bases; bases outside gene matches: 3. Looked up from germline, CDR1 is MNHNS and CDR2 is SASEGT. CDR3 DNA sequence: TGTGCCAGCAGTGGGTGGACAGGCTATGGCTACACCTTC. It translates to CASSGWTGYGYTF.

This clone turned up a few times. This chain connects TRBV9 to TRBJ2-1; 11 positions agree with TRBD2. Germline V gene lookup returns CDR1 SGDLS and CDR2 YYNGEE. After removal of 7 bases from V and 5 bases from J, the junction contained 8 bases not matched to a gene. CDR3 size: 15 residues. The CDR3 reads CASGMGLAEHNEQFF. The CDR3 DNA reads TGTGCCAGCGGTATGGGACTAGCGGAGCACAATGAGCAGTTCTTC. Looking up the rest from reference TRBV9 and TRBJ2-1 gives the full variable domain: DSGVTQTPKHLITATGQRVTLRCSPRSGDLSVYWYQQSLDQGLQFLIQYYNGEERAKGNILERFSAQQFPDLHSELNLSSLELGDSALYFCASGMGLAEHNEQFFGPGTRLTVL.

The chain couples TRBV27 to TRBJ2-3; D is ambiguous. Germline CDR1 reads MNHEY; CDR2 reads SMNVEV (reference sequence). This CDR3 is 14 amino acids long. The V and J ends lost 0 bases and 3 bases respectively, with 7 bases between them. The CDR3 coding sequence is TGTGCCAGCAGTTTATCGGCAGGTACAGATACGCAGTATTTT. It yields the protein CASSLSAGTDTQYF.

This clone was seen more than once but under ten times. The chain joins TRBV23-1 to TRBJ1-2; D is ambiguous. TRBV23-1 is known as an ORF, though its function is uncertain. The CDR3 is 14 amino acids. The V end lost 4 bases, the J end lost 3 bases, and 12 bases lay between the germline ends. CDR3 in DNA: TGCGCCAGCAGTCGGACTCTGCTCTACTATGGCTACACCTTC. It translates to CASSRTLLYYGYTF.